These T cell receptor beta chains were read from a single sample in a study of PD-1 blockade in mismatch repair-deficient tumors. Measured with immunoSEQ multiplex PCR; TCRdb has only the in-frame clones, and not every one. The sample includes some 120,000 clones, roughly nine tenths seen only once; the top ten take roughly 13%. Specimen: peripheral blood, collected 44 weeks after starting pembrolizumab. The source is an adult with mismatch repair-deficient cancer. Each CDR3 is given with its conserved first and last residue. Each record gives: CDR3 protein, CDR3 DNA, J gene, D gene, clone size, V gene. A D gene is named only where the DNA matches it firmly. A clone size is listed for some rows: how often the clone was seen (once, few, many), or a class if it is expanded.

CDR3aa: CASSASYNEQFF
CDR3nt: TGTGCCAGCAGCGCCAGCTACAATGAGCAGTTCTTC
j_gene: TRBJ2-1
d_gene: -
abundance: -
v_gene: TRBV9

CDR3aa: CASGKLAGTGELFF
CDR3nt: TGCGCCAGCGGCAAGCTAGCGGGCACCGGGGAGCTGTTTTTT
j_gene: TRBJ2-2
d_gene: TRBD2
abundance: -
v_gene: TRBV4-1

CDR3aa: CASRQTARGSGNTIYF
CDR3nt: TGTGCCAGCAGGCAGACGGCGAGGGGCTCTGGAAACACCATATATTTT
j_gene: TRBJ1-3
d_gene: -
abundance: -
v_gene: TRBV7-9

CDR3aa: CASREQGFLSDTQYF
CDR3nt: TGTGCCAGCAGGGAGCAGGGATTCCTCTCCGATACGCAGTATTTT
j_gene: TRBJ2-3
d_gene: -
abundance: -
v_gene: TRBV7-2

CDR3aa: CASSGQPGQSSGANVLTF
CDR3nt: TGTGCCAGCAGCGGGCAGCCCGGACAGTCCTCTGGGGCCAACGTCCTGACTTTC
j_gene: TRBJ2-6
d_gene: -
abundance: few
v_gene: TRBV21-1

CDR3aa: CASSSKDGRNTGELFF
CDR3nt: TGTGCCAGCAGCTCCAAGGACGGAAGGAACACCGGGGAGCTGTTTTTT
j_gene: TRBJ2-2
d_gene: -
abundance: -
v_gene: TRBV7-9

CDR3aa: CATSGEGVGEKLFF
CDR3nt: TGTGCCACCTCGGGGGAGGGGGTTGGTGAAAAACTGTTTTTT
j_gene: TRBJ1-4
d_gene: -
abundance: few
v_gene: TRBV2

CDR3aa: CASSLLDRGGGTNIQYF
CDR3nt: TGCGCCAGCAGCCTACTGGACAGGGGCGGTGGAACAAACATTCAGTACTTC
j_gene: TRBJ2-4
d_gene: TRBD1
abundance: -
v_gene: TRBV4-1

CDR3aa: CASSSPLSRGRANVLTF
CDR3nt: TGTGCCAGCAGTTCACCCCTCAGCCGGGGAAGGGCCAACGTCCTGACTTTC
j_gene: TRBJ2-6
d_gene: -
abundance: -
v_gene: TRBV12-1

CDR3aa: CASGREAITDTQYF
CDR3nt: TGTGCCAGCGGTAGGGAGGCAATCACAGATACGCAGTATTTT
j_gene: TRBJ2-3
d_gene: -
abundance: -
v_gene: TRBV25-1

CDR3aa: CASSVDSDYGYTF
CDR3nt: TGTGCCAGCAGCGTAGACAGCGACTATGGCTACACCTTC
j_gene: TRBJ1-2
d_gene: -
abundance: -
v_gene: TRBV9

CDR3aa: CASRRNSVGEQFF
CDR3nt: TGTGCCAGCAGACGTAACTCTGTAGGCGAGCAGTTCTTC
j_gene: TRBJ2-1
d_gene: -
abundance: -
v_gene: TRBV7-2

CDR3aa: CASSQNRGLAGVGNTGELFF
CDR3nt: TGCGCCAGCAGCCAGAACAGGGGACTAGCGGGAGTTGGGAACACCGGGGAGCTGTTTTTT
j_gene: TRBJ2-2
d_gene: TRBD2
abundance: once
v_gene: TRBV4-1

CDR3aa: CASSLGSGRASVNEQFF
CDR3nt: TGTGCCAGCAGCTTAGGCTCTGGGAGGGCCTCTGTCAATGAGCAGTTCTTC
j_gene: TRBJ2-1
d_gene: TRBD2
abundance: -
v_gene: TRBV7-2

CDR3aa: CAWSKTGGWGNQPQHF
CDR3nt: TGTGCCTGGAGTAAGACAGGGGGATGGGGCAATCAGCCCCAGCATTTT
j_gene: TRBJ1-5
d_gene: TRBD1
abundance: few
v_gene: TRBV30

CDR3aa: CASSHLFPEFPSGTDTQYF
CDR3nt: TGTGCCAGTTCCCACCTATTCCCGGAATTCCCGAGCGGCACAGATACGCAGTATTTT
j_gene: TRBJ2-3
d_gene: -
abundance: -
v_gene: TRBV19

CDR3aa: CASSNQRYNEQFF
CDR3nt: TGTGCCAGCAGCAACCAACGGTACAATGAGCAGTTCTTC
j_gene: TRBJ2-1
d_gene: -
abundance: -
v_gene: TRBV11-2

CDR3aa: CASSPATWYSNQPQHF
CDR3nt: TGTGCCAGCAGTCCGGCCACCTGGTATAGCAATCAGCCCCAGCATTTT
j_gene: TRBJ1-5
d_gene: -
abundance: -
v_gene: TRBV28

CDR3aa: CASSPQGEGYGYTF
CDR3nt: TGTGCCAGCAGTCCCCAGGGAGAGGGGTATGGCTACACCTTC
j_gene: TRBJ1-2
d_gene: -
abundance: few
v_gene: TRBV27

CDR3aa: CASAYDGGSWNEQFF
CDR3nt: TGTGCCAGCGCTTACGACGGGGGGAGTTGGAATGAGCAGTTCTTC
j_gene: TRBJ2-1
d_gene: TRBD2
abundance: -
v_gene: TRBV19

CDR3aa: CASSPIESGQGFEMNTEAFF
CDR3nt: TGTGCCAGCTCACCAATTGAGAGTGGACAGGGTTTCGAGATGAACACTGAAGCTTTCTTT
j_gene: TRBJ1-1
d_gene: TRBD1
abundance: -
v_gene: TRBV18

CDR3aa: CASSVVRGGGSYEQYF
CDR3nt: TGTGCCAGCAGTGTCGTCAGGGGAGGCGGTTCTTACGAGCAGTACTTC
j_gene: TRBJ2-7
d_gene: -
abundance: -
v_gene: TRBV28

CDR3aa: CASSLGSGGGQPQHF
CDR3nt: TGTGCCAGCAGCTTAGGGTCTGGGGGAGGTCAGCCCCAGCATTTT
j_gene: TRBJ1-5
d_gene: -
abundance: -
v_gene: TRBV7-9

CDR3aa: CASSQLQGPYNEQFF
CDR3nt: TGTGCCAGCAGCCAACTCCAGGGCCCGTACAATGAGCAGTTCTTC
j_gene: TRBJ2-1
d_gene: -
abundance: -
v_gene: TRBV4-2

CDR3aa: CASSLSQYGEHEQYF
CDR3nt: TGTGCCAGCAGCTTAAGTCAATACGGGGAGCACGAGCAGTACTTC
j_gene: TRBJ2-7
d_gene: -
abundance: -
v_gene: TRBV13

CDR3aa: CASSLGISYEQYF
CDR3nt: TGTGCCAGCAGTTTAGGCATTTCCTACGAGCAGTACTTC
j_gene: TRBJ2-7
d_gene: -
abundance: few
v_gene: TRBV27

CDR3aa: CASSPNYSNQPQHF
CDR3nt: TGTGCCAGCAGTCCCAATTATAGCAATCAGCCCCAGCATTTT
j_gene: TRBJ1-5
d_gene: -
abundance: -
v_gene: TRBV27

CDR3aa: CASSIGTGLYQPQHF
CDR3nt: TGTGCCAGTAGTATCGGGACAGGACTTTATCAGCCCCAGCATTTT
j_gene: TRBJ1-5
d_gene: TRBD1
abundance: few
v_gene: TRBV19

CDR3aa: CATETGKGTDTQYF
CDR3nt: TGTGCCACCGAGACAGGGAAGGGCACAGATACGCAGTATTTT
j_gene: TRBJ2-3
d_gene: TRBD1
abundance: -
v_gene: TRBV6-1

CDR3aa: CASSRGNEQYF
CDR3nt: TGTGCCAGCAGTCGGGGAAACGAGCAGTACTTC
j_gene: TRBJ2-7
d_gene: -
abundance: -
v_gene: TRBV6-5

CDR3aa: CASSPGSSTDTQYF
CDR3nt: TGTGCCAGCAGCCCAGGCTCTAGCACAGATACGCAGTATTTT
j_gene: TRBJ2-3
d_gene: -
abundance: -
v_gene: TRBV9

CDR3aa: CASSQGTSNQETQYF
CDR3nt: TGTGCCAGCAGCCAAGGGACTAGCAACCAAGAGACCCAGTACTTC
j_gene: TRBJ2-5
d_gene: TRBD2
abundance: once
v_gene: TRBV14